This entry concerns a single T cell receptor beta chain. No antigen is known for it. The study reverse transcribed the entire isolated RNA, so it sequenced expressed TCRB transcripts. Libraries were prepared by immunoSEQ multiplex PCR; TCRdb keeps only in-frame clonotypes and omits some of them. The data show over 700,000 clones, with roughly 15% seen just once and 0.023% held by the top ten. This specimen comes from a study of beta chain features in type 1 diabetes. Findings and limits, study-wide: The similarity of naive, central memory and Treg TCRB repertoires appeared greater among patients than among healthy donors.

This CDR3 has 17 residues. V lost 6 bases, J lost 0 bases, and 16 bases stayed unmatched. Germline loops: CDR1 SQVTM, CDR2 ANQGSEA. The sample was naive CD4+ T cells from blood. This sequence was found in a young woman in good health. The chain combines TRBV29-1 with TRBJ1-1, with 7 bases aligning to TRBD1. In DNA, the CDR3 is TGCAGCGTCATGAGACAGGGTAACCATATATTGAACACTGAAGCTTTCTTT. The encoded protein is CSVMRQGNHILNTEAFF.